This TCR beta chain emerged from a study of T cell repertoires in cytomegalovirus infection. Study details: Carrying CMV and the relevant HLA type showed in public TCR beta signatures.

Using its own MiXCR run on the reads, TCRdb lists one record per CDR3 protein. This sample has 65,000 to 95,000 distinct CDR3 sequences, with more than 3% found just once. Study results and limitations: The ex vivo response showed dominance by HLA-C-restricted CMV-specific TCR beta clonotypes. Summed frequency of shared TCR beta families picked out CMV carriers who also had the relevant HLA.

This clonotype was seen ten or more times. Its antigen remains unidentified. The V and J ends lost 1 base and 0 bases respectively, with 6 bases between them. This CDR3 contains 14 residues. Germline CDR1 SGHTA, CDR2 FQGNSA. Sequencing was done on a sample of PBMCs. This clonotype was sampled from a human donor in good health (CMV status not recorded). Some clones in this sample may be carry-over from other donors' samples. The chain combines TRBV7-2 with TRBJ1-1; D remains ambiguous. The CDR3 loop reads CASSLGPMNTEAFF. CDR3 coding DNA: TGTGCCAGCAGCTTAGGCCCGATGAACACTGAAGCTTTCTTT.